The 7 T cell receptor beta chains in this list originate from one sample, sequenced in a study of patients and donors after allogeneic stem cell transplantation (TCRdb year 2020). The library was generated by RT-PCR. The instrument was a NextSeq 550. TCRdb applied fastp at Q25 and MiXCR to the public reads, then kept only in-frame beta chains. Each record represents a unique CDR3 protein, reported with the most common genes and DNA among its rows. The sample yields 100,000 to 130,000 distinct CDR3 sequences; roughly 37% were counted once. The ten largest clonotypes hold under 30% of the sample. Sequencing used blood, either unsorted or a sorted T cell fraction (not recorded which). The receptors were gathered from a human donor who was either an allogeneic HSCT recipient or a stem cell or donor lymphocyte infusion donor (not recorded which). It is not recorded whose cells these are; they may come from a transplant donor.

The chain combines TRBV2 with TRBJ2-1; 8 bases agree with TRBD1. Germline V gene lookup returns CDR1 SNHLY and CDR2 FYNNEI. The CDR3 runs 15 residues. Trimming at V came to 6 bases and at J to 4 bases, leaving 8 bases not matched to a gene. The chain's CDR3 is CASSAGTGAYNEQFF. The CDR3 DNA sequence: TGTGCCAGCAGCGCTGGGACAGGAGCTTACAATGAGCAGTTCTTC. Based on the CDR3 plus reference TRBV2 and TRBJ2-1, the full variable domain is EPEVTQTPSHQVTQMGQEVILRCVPISNHLYFYWYRQILGQKVEFLVSFYNNEISEKSEIFDDQFSVERPDGSNFTLKIRSTKLEDSAMYFCASSAGTGAYNEQFFGPGTRLTVL.

The chain uses TRBV7-2 and TRBJ2-3, with TRBD2 identical over 14 bases. Germline trimming cut 1 base from V and 0 bases from J; bases unmatched to any gene: 9. Germline lookup yields CDR1 SGHTA and CDR2 FQGNSA. The CDR3 contains 20 residues. CDR3 in DNA: TGTGCCAGCAGCTTAGTGGGACTAGCGGGAGCGCACCGCAGCACAGATACGCAGTATTTT. As protein: CASSLVGLAGAHRSTDTQYF.

This clonotype was detected a few times. This chain connects TRBV27 to TRBJ1-2; 9 bases fit TRBD1. V shed 7 bases, J shed 4 bases, and the junction held 7 bases outside the gene matches. Looked up from germline, CDR1 is MNHEY and CDR2 is SMNVEV (reference sequence). CDR3 size: 14 residues. The DNA of the CDR3 is TGTGCCAGCAAATCCGGGACAGGGATCTATGGCTACACCTTC. Translating it yields CASKSGTGIYGYTF.

The rearrangement joins TRBV6-1 to TRBJ2-1; TRBD2 matches 9 bases. After removal of 2 bases from V and 15 bases from J, the junction contained 2 bases not matched to a gene. Germline lookup yields CDR1 MNHNS and CDR2 SASEGT. The CDR3 contains 11 residues. The CDR3 coding sequence is TGTGCCAGCAGTGAAAATAGCGGGAGGTTCTTC. It codes for CASSENSGRFF.

This clonotype was observed a handful of times. The rearrangement uses TRBV12-3 or TRBV12-4 and TRBJ1-5; 7 bases are shared with TRBD1. The J segment lost 4 bases and the V segment lost 6 bases, leaving 3 bases of the junction unmatched. There are 13 residues in the CDR3. CDR3 sequence: CASSPGGNQPQHF. The CDR3 region has the DNA TGTGCCAGCAGCCCAGGGGGGAATCAGCCCCAGCATTTT.

This clonotype was recorded only once. The J gene is TRBJ2-7, the V gene TRBV4-3, with D hard to call. V shed 1 base and J shed 4 bases, with 17 bases lying between them. Germline V gene data show CDR1 as LGHNA and CDR2 as YSLEER. This CDR3 is built from 16 residues. The CDR3 here is CASSQVWESTVYEQYF. The CDR3 region has the DNA TGCGCCAGCAGCCAAGTTTGGGAATCAACGGTTTACGAGCAGTACTTC.

This clonotype was observed a few times. The chain links TRBV5-1 to TRBJ1-1; no definite D call. The germline V and J ends were trimmed by 7 bases and 2 bases, with 15 bases remaining between them. The germline V gene encodes CDR1 SGHRS and CDR2 YFSETQ. The CDR3 contains 14 residues. The CDR3 loop is CASREYLTNTEAFF. The CDR3 DNA sequence: TGCGCCAGCCGGGAGTACCTGACAAACACTGAAGCTTTCTTT.